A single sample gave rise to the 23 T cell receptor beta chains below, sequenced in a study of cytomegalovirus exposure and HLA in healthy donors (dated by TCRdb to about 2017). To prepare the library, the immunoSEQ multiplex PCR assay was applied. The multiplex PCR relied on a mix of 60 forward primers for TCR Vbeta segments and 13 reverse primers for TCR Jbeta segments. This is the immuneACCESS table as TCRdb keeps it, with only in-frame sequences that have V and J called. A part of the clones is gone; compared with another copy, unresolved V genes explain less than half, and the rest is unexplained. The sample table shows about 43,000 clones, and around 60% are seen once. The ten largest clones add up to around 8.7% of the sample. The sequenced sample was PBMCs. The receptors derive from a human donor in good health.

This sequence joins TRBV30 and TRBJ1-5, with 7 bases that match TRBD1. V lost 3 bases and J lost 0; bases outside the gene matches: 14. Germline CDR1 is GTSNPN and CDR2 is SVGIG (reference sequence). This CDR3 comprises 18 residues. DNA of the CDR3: TGTGCCTGGAGCAACGACAGGGTGGGTGGCTATAGCAATCAGCCCCAGCATTTT. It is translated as CAWSNDRVGGYSNQPQHF.

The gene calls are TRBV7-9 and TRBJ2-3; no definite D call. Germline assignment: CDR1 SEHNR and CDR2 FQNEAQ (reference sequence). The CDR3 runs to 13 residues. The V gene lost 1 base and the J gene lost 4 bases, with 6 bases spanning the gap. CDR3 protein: CASSLGLADTQYF. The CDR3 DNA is TGTGCCAGCAGCTTAGGGCTAGCAGATACGCAGTATTTT.

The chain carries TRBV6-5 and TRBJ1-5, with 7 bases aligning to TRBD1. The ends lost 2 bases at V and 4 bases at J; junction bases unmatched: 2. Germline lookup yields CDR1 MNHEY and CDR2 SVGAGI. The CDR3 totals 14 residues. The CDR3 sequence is CASSYRQGNQPQHF. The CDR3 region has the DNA TGTGCCAGCAGTTACAGACAGGGTAATCAGCCCCAGCATTTT.

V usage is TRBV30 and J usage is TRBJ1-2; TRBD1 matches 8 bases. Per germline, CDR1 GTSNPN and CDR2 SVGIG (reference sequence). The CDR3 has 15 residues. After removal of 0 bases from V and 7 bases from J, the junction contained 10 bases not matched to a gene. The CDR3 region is CAWSVSDRGLRGYTF. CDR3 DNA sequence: TGTGCCTGGAGTGTAAGTGACAGGGGCTTGCGTGGCTACACCTTC.

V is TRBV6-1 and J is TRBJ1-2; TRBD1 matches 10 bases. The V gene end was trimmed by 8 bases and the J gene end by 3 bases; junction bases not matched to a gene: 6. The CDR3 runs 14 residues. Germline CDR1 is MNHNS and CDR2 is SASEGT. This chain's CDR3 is CASGQGDGDYGYTF. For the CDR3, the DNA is TGTGCCAGCGGACAGGGGGACGGTGACTATGGCTACACCTTC.

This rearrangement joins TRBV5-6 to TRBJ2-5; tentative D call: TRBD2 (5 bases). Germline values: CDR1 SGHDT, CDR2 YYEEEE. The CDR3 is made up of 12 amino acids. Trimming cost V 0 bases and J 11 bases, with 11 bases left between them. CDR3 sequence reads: CASSLAGWEQYF. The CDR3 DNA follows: TGTGCCAGCAGCTTGGCCGGATGGGAGCAGTACTTC.

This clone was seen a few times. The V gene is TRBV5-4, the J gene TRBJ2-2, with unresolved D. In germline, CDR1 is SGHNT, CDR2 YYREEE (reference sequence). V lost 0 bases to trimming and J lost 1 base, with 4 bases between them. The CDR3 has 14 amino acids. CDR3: CASSLAGNTGELFF. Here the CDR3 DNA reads TGTGCCAGCAGCTTGGCGGGGAACACCGGGGAGCTGTTTTTT.

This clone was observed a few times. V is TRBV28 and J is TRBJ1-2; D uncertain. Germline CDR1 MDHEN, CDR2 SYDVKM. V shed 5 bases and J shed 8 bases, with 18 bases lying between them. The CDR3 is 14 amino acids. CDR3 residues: CASSVSASTLGYTF. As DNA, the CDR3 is TGTGCCAGCAGTGTCTCAGCGAGTACCCTCGGCTACACCTTC.

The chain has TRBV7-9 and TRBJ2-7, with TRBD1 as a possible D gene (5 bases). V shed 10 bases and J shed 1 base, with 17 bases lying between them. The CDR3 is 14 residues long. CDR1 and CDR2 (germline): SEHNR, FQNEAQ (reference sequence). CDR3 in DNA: TGTGCCACCTCAAACAGGTACACATCCTACGAGCAGTACTTC. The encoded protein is CATSNRYTSYEQYF.

CDR3 sequence: CASSFSGIQETQYF. CDR3 in DNA: TGCGCCAGCAGCTTTTCCGGGATCCAAGAGACCCAGTACTTC. V and J are TRBV5-1 and TRBJ2-5, with a weak D call TRBD2 (5 bases). The CDR3 totals 14 residues. Looked up from germline, CDR1 is SGHRS and CDR2 is YFSETQ. V dropped 2 bases and J dropped 1 base, with 9 bases sitting between them.

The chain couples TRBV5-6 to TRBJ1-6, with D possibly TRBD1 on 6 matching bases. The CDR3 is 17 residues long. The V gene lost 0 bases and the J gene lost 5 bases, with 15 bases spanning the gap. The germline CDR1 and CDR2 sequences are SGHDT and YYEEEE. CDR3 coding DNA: TGTGCCAGCAGCTTGGGGGGGACAATGAAGCATAATTCACCCCTCCACTTT. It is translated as CASSLGGTMKHNSPLHF.

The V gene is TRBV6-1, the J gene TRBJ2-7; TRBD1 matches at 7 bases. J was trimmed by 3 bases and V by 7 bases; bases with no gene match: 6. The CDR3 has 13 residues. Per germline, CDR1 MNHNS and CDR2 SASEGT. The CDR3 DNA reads TGTGCCAGCAATAGGGACAGTTTCTACGAGCAGTACTTC. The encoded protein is CASNRDSFYEQYF.

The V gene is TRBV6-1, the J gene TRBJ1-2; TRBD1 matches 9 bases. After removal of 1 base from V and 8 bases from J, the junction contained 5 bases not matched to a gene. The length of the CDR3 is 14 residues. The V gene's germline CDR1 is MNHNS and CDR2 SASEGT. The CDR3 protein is CASSEGGQGWGYTF. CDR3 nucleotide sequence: TGTGCCAGCAGTGAAGGCGGACAGGGGTGGGGCTACACCTTC.

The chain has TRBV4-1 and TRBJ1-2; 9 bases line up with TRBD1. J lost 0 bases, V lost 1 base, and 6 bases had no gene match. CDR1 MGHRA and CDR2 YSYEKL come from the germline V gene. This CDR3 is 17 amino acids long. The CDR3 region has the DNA TGCGCCAGCAGCCAAGCAGGGACAGGGCGAGCTAACTATGGCTACACCTTC. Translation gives CASSQAGTGRANYGYTF.

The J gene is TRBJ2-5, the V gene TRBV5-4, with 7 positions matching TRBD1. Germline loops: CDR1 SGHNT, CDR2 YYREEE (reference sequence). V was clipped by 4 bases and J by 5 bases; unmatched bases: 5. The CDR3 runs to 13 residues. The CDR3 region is CASSGDSMETQYF. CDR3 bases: TGTGCCAGCAGCGGGGACAGCATGGAGACCCAGTACTTC.

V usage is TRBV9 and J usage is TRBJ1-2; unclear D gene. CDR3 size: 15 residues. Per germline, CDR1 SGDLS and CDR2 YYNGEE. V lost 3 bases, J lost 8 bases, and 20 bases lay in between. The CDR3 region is CASSAEPGRGKGYTF. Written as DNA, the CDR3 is TGTGCCAGCAGCGCAGAGCCCGGGAGAGGAAAGGGCTACACCTTC.

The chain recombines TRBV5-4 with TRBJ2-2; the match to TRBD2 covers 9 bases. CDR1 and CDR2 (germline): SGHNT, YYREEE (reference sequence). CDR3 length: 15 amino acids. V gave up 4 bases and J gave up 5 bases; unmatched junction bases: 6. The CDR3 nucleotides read TGTGCCAGCAGCCTTCGCGGGGGGGGTACCGGGGAGCTGTTTTTT. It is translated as CASSLRGGGTGELFF. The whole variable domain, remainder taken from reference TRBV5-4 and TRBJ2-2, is ETGVTQSPTHLIKTRGQQVTLRCSSQSGHNTVSWYQQALGQGPQFIFQYYREEENGRGNFPPRFSGLQFPNYSSELNVNALELDDSALYLCASSLRGGGTGELFFGEGSRLTVL.

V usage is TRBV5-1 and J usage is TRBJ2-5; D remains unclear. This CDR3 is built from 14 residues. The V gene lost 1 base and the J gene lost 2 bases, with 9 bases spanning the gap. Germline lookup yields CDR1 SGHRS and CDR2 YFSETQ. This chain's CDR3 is CASSLTAGQETQYF. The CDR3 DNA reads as TGCGCCAGCAGCTTGACAGCCGGACAAGAGACCCAGTACTTC.

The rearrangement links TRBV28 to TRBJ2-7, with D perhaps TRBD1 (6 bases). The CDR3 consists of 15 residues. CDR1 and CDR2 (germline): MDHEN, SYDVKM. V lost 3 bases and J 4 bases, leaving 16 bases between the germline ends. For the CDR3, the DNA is TGTGCCAGCAGTTTTACCCCCGGGACAAGATACGAGCAGTACTTC. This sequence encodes CASSFTPGTRYEQYF.

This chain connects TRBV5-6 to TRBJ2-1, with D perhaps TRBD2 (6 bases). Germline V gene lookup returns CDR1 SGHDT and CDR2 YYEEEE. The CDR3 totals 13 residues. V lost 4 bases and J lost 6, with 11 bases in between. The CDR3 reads CASSPTSFNEQFF. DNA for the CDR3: TGTGCCAGCAGCCCGACTAGTTTCAATGAGCAGTTCTTC.

The CDR3 bases are TGTGCCAGCAGCCCGAGAGCTTGGGGCATCGGACACAATGAGCAGTTCTTC. Its translation: CASSPRAWGIGHNEQFF. The gene calls are TRBV11-2 and TRBJ2-1, with D perhaps TRBD1 (5 bases). The CDR3 sequence is 17 residues long. V was pared by 5 bases and J by 5 bases, with 22 bases between. Germline values: CDR1 SGHAT, CDR2 FQNNGV.

The DNA of the CDR3 is TGTGCCAGCAGTGAACACAACTACGAGCAGTACTTC. The encoded protein is CASSEHNYEQYF. The rearrangement joins TRBV2 to TRBJ2-7; the D is unclear. There are 12 residues in the CDR3. The V gene lost 2 bases and the J gene lost 3 bases, with 5 bases spanning the gap. Germline loops: CDR1 SNHLY, CDR2 FYNNEI.

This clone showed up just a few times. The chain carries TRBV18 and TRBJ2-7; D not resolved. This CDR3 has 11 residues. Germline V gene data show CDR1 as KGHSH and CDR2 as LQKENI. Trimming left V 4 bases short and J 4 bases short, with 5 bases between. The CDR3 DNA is TGTGCCAGCTCACGAGAGTACGAGCAGTACTTC. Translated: CASSREYEQYF.